The 15 T cell receptor beta chains given below trace back to one sample, sequenced in a study of spatial heterogeneity in lung cancer. The time point is: sample taken at primary tumor resection. TCRdb fed the 5' RACE reads into MiXCR, producing one record per CDR3 protein. Of roughly 6,000 distinct CDR3 sequences in the sample, about 14% were seen once. Findings of the study overall: Intratumoral expanded alpha and beta TCR counts were found to track tumor mutation counts.

The antigens of these receptors remain unknown. Sequenced here: lung tumor tissue, sampled at surgery. The source of these receptors is a male donor with early-stage non-small cell lung cancer.

This clonotype showed up many times. This beta chain is a stray read from a library made for alpha chains; its abundance is not meaningful. The chain employs TRBV7-8 and TRBJ1-1, with TRBD1 as a possible D gene (5 bases). This CDR3 is built from 14 residues. V shed 1 base and J shed 5 bases, with 11 bases lying between them. CDR1 SGHVS and CDR2 FQNEAQ come from the germline V gene. CDR3 region: CASSLGGRRTEAFF. Here the CDR3 DNA reads TGTGCCAGCAGCTTAGGGGGCCGGAGGACTGAAGCTTTCTTT.

This clonotype counts as large. This beta chain came through as a stray read in a library set up for alpha chains, and its size says little. The chain carries TRBV27 and TRBJ2-7; possibly TRBD2 for D (5 bases). The CDR3 is 13 amino acids. Per germline, CDR1 MNHEY and CDR2 SMNVEV (reference sequence). CDR3 amino acids: CASASGDTYEQYF. CDR3 DNA sequence: TGTGCAAGTGCGAGCGGAGATACCTACGAGCAGTACTTC.

By share of the sample, this clonotype is medium-sized (0.01 to 0.1%). In a library made to pick up alpha chains, this beta chain is a stray read with a size that means little. The chain links TRBV4-2 to TRBJ2-2, with 9 positions matching TRBD2. Losses at the gene ends were 3 bases for V and 4 bases for J; bases not matched to a gene: 6. The CDR3 is 16 residues long. Germline V lookup: CDR1 LGHNA, CDR2 YNFKEQ. CDR3 DNA: TGTGCCAGCAGCCATGGCGGGGGGGCTGGCACCGGGGAGCTGTTTTTT. Translation gives CASSHGGGAGTGELFF.

This clonotype is medium-sized by share. For a library built for alpha chains, this beta chain is a stray read; little rests on its size. This sequence joins TRBV27 and TRBJ2-1, with D tentatively TRBD1 (5 bases). Germline CDR1 reads MNHEY; CDR2 reads SMNVEV (reference sequence). Trimming removed 5 bases at V and 0 bases at J, with 23 bases between. The CDR3 runs 19 residues. The CDR3 protein is CASSHPTELMPRSYNEQFF. The CDR3 region has the DNA TGTGCCAGCAGTCACCCGACAGAGCTGATGCCTCGCTCCTACAATGAGCAGTTCTTC.

This clonotype is medium-sized (0.01 to 0.1%). This beta chain slipped into a library made for alpha chains as a stray read, so its size is not meaningful. The gene calls are TRBV21-1 and TRBJ2-3; the D call of TRBD2 is as the table states it, not checked on the DNA. TRBV21-1 represents a pseudogene. The CDR3 runs 17 residues. The CDR3 coding sequence is TGTGCCAGCAGCCCCCGGACTAGCGGGCCATTCCCTGATACGCAGTATTTT. The encoded protein is CASSPRTSGPFPDTQYF.

A remark on this clonotype: Found in a library prepared for alpha chains, this beta chain is an off-target read, and its abundance has little meaning. The chain has TRBV12-3 or TRBV12-4 and TRBJ2-1; a weak D match, TRBD2 (5 bases). V was shortened by 7 bases and J by 9 bases, with 19 bases between the two germline ends. The CDR3 contains 14 residues. The CDR3 DNA follows: TGTGCCAGCATGGGAGCTCTAGTTATCGGTGAGCAGTTCTTC. Amino acid sequence: CASMGALVIGEQFF.

In its sample, this clonotype is medium-sized. This beta chain is a stray read from a library made for alpha chains; its abundance is not meaningful. This chain joins TRBV18 and TRBJ2-6, with 7 bases identical to TRBD1. Unmatched junction bases numbered 3, after V lost 2 bases and J lost 2 bases. The CDR3 loop spans 16 amino acids. Germline assignment: CDR1 KGHSH and CDR2 LQKENI. CDR3 amino acids: CASSPDRVTGANVLTF. The CDR3 nucleotides read TGTGCCAGCTCACCAGACAGGGTAACTGGGGCCAACGTCCTGACTTTC.

This clonotype is deemed medium-sized. This beta chain turned up in a library designed for alpha chains; as an off-target read, its abundance says little. The chain has TRBV7-9 and TRBJ2-1, with a weak D call TRBD1 (6 bases). CDR3 length: 16 residues. Germline CDR1 reads SEHNR; CDR2 reads FQNEAQ (reference sequence). The V and J ends lost 5 bases and 4 bases respectively, with 18 bases between them. CDR3 sequence: CASSKTSGVGYNEQFF. The CDR3 nucleotides read TGTGCCAGCAGCAAGACGTCAGGGGTCGGTTACAATGAGCAGTTCTTC. The full variable domain, its missing parts supplied by reference TRBV7-9 and TRBJ2-1, is DTGVSQNPRHKITKRGQNVTFRCDPISEHNRLYWYRQTLGQGPEFLTYFQNEAQLEKSRLLSDRFSAERPKGSFSTLEIQRTEQGDSAMYLCASSKTSGVGYNEQFFGPGTRLTVL.

Relative to its sample, this clonotype is medium-sized. In a library made to pick up alpha chains, this beta chain is a stray read with a size that means little. The chain combines TRBV28 with TRBJ2-4; 7 positions match TRBD1. Looked up from germline, CDR1 is MDHEN and CDR2 is SYDVKM. The CDR3 sequence is 14 residues long. With 5 bases clipped from V and 7 bases from J, the junction kept 8 bases outside the gene matches. CDR3 coding DNA: TGTGCCAGCAGTGCAGGGGGAAATGAGAACATTCAGTACTTC. Encoded protein: CASSAGGNENIQYF.

As for this clonotype: Because the library targeted alpha chains, this beta chain is an off-target read whose size means little. The chain employs TRBV29-1 and TRBJ1-1; tentatively, D is TRBD1 (6 bases). Germline CDR1 reads SQVTM; CDR2 reads ANQGSEA. The CDR3 loop spans 13 amino acids. V was clipped by 7 bases and J by 0 bases, with 12 bases between them. CDR3 sequence: CSAPTGMNTEAFF. DNA of the CDR3: TGCAGCGCACCGACAGGAATGAACACTGAAGCTTTCTTT.

Relative to its sample, this clonotype is medium-sized. This beta chain turned up in a library designed for alpha chains; as an off-target read, its abundance says little. This chain links TRBV5-1 with TRBJ2-2; 9 bases fit TRBD1. The CDR3 covers 15 residues. CDR1 SGHRS and CDR2 YFSETQ come from the germline V gene. Trimming took 5 bases from V and 4 from J; bases not matched to a gene: 6. CDR3 sequence reads: CASRDRGPITGELFF. Here the CDR3 DNA reads TGCGCCAGCAGGGACAGGGGCCCGATCACCGGGGAGCTGTTTTTT.

Worth noting for this clonotype: The size of this beta chain means little, since it is a stray read in a library made for alpha chains. The J gene is TRBJ2-5, the V gene TRBV9, with D perhaps TRBD2 (5 bases). Germline V gene data show CDR1 as SGDLS and CDR2 as YYNGEE. The CDR3 covers 17 residues. V was cut by 0 bases and J by 5 bases, with 20 bases left in between. This chain's CDR3 is CASSVEGGTHISETQYF. As DNA, the CDR3 is TGTGCCAGCAGCGTAGAAGGAGGAACCCATATTTCGGAGACCCAGTACTTC.

As regards this clonotype: The size of this beta chain means little, since it is a stray read in a library made for alpha chains. The CDR3 protein is CSARDPSLAYNEQFF. CDR3 coding DNA: TGCAGTGCTAGAGATCCTTCCTTAGCCTACAATGAGCAGTTCTTC. The chain has TRBV20-1 and TRBJ2-1; no firm D call. With 0 bases removed from V and 2 bases from J, the gap between germline ends came to 11 bases. The CDR3 spans 15 residues. CDR1 DFQATT and CDR2 SNEGSKA come from the germline V gene (reference sequence).

This clonotype is termed medium-sized (0.01 to 0.1%). A library prepared for alpha chains yielded this beta chain as an off-target read; its size is of little meaning. The chain joins TRBV5-1 to TRBJ2-5, with D perhaps matching TRBD1 or TRBD2 (5 bases each). The CDR3 sequence is 13 residues long. The germline gives CDR1 SGHRS, CDR2 YFSETQ. Trimming removed 4 bases from V and 4 bases from J, with 11 bases in between. CDR3 DNA sequence: TGCGCCAGCAGCGAGCCGGGACGAGAGACCCAGTACTTC. Translated, it gives CASSEPGRETQYF.

This clonotype was seen repeatedly, ten times or more. This beta chain appears as a stray read in a library generated for alpha chains; its size is not informative. The rearrangement uses TRBV27 and TRBJ1-4, with 7 bases aligning to TRBD1. From germline, CDR1 is MNHEY and CDR2 SMNVEV (reference sequence). This CDR3 has 14 residues. V lost 5 bases and J lost 4; bases outside the gene matches: 4. CDR3: CASSTWDSNEKLFF. CDR3 sequence (DNA): TGTGCCAGCAGTACCTGGGACAGTAATGAAAAACTGTTTTTT.